This TCR beta chain came from a study of T cell responses to AZD1222 COVID-19 vaccine. Turning to the study itself: Researchers grouped second doses given at about 4 or about 12 weeks into one pool. Study results and limitations: Clonal diversity may have been underestimated in mostly white British donors. Of the AZD1222 recipients, only 5 or 6 were seropositive at baseline. Samples come after the peak T cell response, not at day 14.

A word on this clone: Its specificity is not known.

The germline V gene has CDR1 SGHRS and CDR2 YFSETQ. The CDR3 runs 16 residues. The V end lost 0 bases, the J end lost 10 bases, and 21 bases lay between the germline ends. TCRdb's table, derived via immunoSEQ multiplex PCR, lists solely in-frame clones and lacks some. This sample yields some 97,000 clones, of which about nine tenths are seen a single time; roughly 1.8% belongs to the top ten. The TCR sequence derives from an adult in good health. This specimen was peripheral blood, taken on day 0 of AZD1222 vaccination. The chain is built from TRBV5-1 and TRBJ2-3; possible D gene TRBD2, 6 bases. The CDR3, as DNA: TGCGCCAGCAGCTTGGAACGCGGAGGGCCTGTCCATGCGCAGTATTTT. Its translation is CASSLERGGPVHAQYF.